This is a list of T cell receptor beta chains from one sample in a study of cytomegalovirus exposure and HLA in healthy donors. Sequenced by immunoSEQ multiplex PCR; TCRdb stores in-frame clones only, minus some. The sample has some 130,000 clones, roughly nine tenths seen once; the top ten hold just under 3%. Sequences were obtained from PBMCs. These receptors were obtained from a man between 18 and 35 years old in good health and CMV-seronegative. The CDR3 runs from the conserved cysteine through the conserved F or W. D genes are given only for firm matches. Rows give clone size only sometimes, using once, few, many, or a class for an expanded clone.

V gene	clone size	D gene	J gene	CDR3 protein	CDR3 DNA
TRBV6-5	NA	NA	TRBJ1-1	CASTSRQAWSTEAFF	TGTGCCAGCACTTCTAGACAGGCCTGGAGCACTGAAGCTTTCTTT
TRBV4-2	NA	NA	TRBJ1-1	CASSQAGGVEAFF	TGTGCCAGCAGCCAAGCCGGAGGGGTTGAAGCTTTCTTT
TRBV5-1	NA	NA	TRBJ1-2	CASSLGSRNRREGYYGYTF	TGCGCCAGCAGCTTGGGTAGTCGAAACCGCCGGGAGGGGTACTATGGCTACACCTTC
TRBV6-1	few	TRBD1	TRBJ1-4	CASSADRAQANEKLFF	TGTGCCAGCAGTGCGGACAGGGCGCAGGCTAATGAAAAACTGTTTTTT
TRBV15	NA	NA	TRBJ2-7	CATSRRLDSYEQYF	TGTGCCACCAGCAGAAGACTGGACAGCTACGAGCAGTACTTC
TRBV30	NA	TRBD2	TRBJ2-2	CAWSGTSGNTGELFF	TGTGCCTGGAGTGGGACTAGCGGGAACACCGGGGAGCTGTTTTTT
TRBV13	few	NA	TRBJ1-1	CASSKTGTEAFF	TGTGCCAGCAGCAAGACAGGCACTGAAGCTTTCTTT
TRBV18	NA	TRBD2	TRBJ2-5	CASSPAGGRETQYF	TGTGCCAGCTCACCGGCGGGAGGACGAGAGACCCAGTACTTC
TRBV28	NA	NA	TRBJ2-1	CASSLGTSYNEQFF	TGTGCCAGCAGTTTAGGGACTTCCTACAATGAGCAGTTCTTC
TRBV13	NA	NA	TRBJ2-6	CASSYGTLRSGANVLTF	TGTGCCAGCAGCTACGGGACTCTCCGCTCTGGGGCCAACGTCCTGACTTTC
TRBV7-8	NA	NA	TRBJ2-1	CASSLMGASGNEQFF	TGTGCCAGCAGCTTAATGGGGGCCTCGGGCAATGAGCAGTTCTTC
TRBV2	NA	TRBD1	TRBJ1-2	CASQTGASYGYTF	TGTGCCAGCCAGACAGGGGCCAGCTATGGCTACACCTTC
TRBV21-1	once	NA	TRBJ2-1	CASRGSGRGNEQFF	TGTGCCAGCAGAGGAAGCGGGAGAGGAAATGAGCAGTTCTTC
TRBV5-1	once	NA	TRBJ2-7	CASSRNREISYEQYF	TGCGCCAGCAGCCGGAACCGGGAGATCTCCTACGAGCAGTACTTC
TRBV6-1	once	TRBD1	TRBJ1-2	CASSDGTGDRAGYTF	TGTGCCAGCAGTGATGGGACAGGGGACCGAGCTGGCTACACCTTC
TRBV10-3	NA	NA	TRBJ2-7	CAIRDTAYEQYF	TGTGCCATCAGGGACACAGCCTACGAGCAGTACTTC
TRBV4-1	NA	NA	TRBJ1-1	CASSQGKGGSGTFF	TGCGCCAGCAGCCAAGGTAAAGGAGGTTCGGGGACTTTCTTT
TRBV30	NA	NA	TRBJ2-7	CAWSVPDALTGTLSSYEQYF	TGTGCCTGGAGTGTACCCGACGCCTTAACAGGGACCTTAAGCTCCTACGAGCAGTACTTC
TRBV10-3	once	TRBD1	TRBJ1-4	CAISPQGEINEKLFF	TGTGCCATCAGTCCGCAGGGGGAGATTAATGAAAAACTGTTTTTT
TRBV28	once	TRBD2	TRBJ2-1	CPWPASGGHSTNEQFF	TGTCCCTGGCCGGCTAGCGGGGGGCACAGTACAAATGAGCAGTTCTTC
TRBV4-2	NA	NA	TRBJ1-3	CASSPSWGAGNTIYF	TGTGCCAGCAGCCCCTCCTGGGGGGCTGGAAACACCATATATTTT
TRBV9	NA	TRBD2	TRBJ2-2	CASSNSGRGGYTGELFF	TGTGCCAGCAGCAATAGCGGGAGAGGAGGGTACACCGGGGAGCTGTTTTTT
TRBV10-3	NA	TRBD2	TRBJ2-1	CAISRLAGLSNEQFF	TGTGCCATCAGCCGCCTAGCGGGCCTTTCCAATGAGCAGTTCTTC
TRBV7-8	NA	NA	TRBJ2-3	CASSLGRRGNTDTQYF	TGTGCCAGCAGCTTGGGGCGCAGGGGTAACACAGATACGCAGTATTTT
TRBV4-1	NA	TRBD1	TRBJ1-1	CASKKETGQGNTEAFF	TGCGCCAGCAAGAAGGAAACGGGACAGGGGAACACTGAAGCTTTCTTT
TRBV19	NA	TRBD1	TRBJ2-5	CASSISPTGEIETQYF	TGTGCCAGTAGTATTTCTCCGACAGGGGAAATCGAGACCCAGTACTTC
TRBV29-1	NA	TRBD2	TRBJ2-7	CSVRVAAGLSRQYF	TGCAGCGTCCGCGTGGCAGCGGGACTGTCGAGGCAGTACTTC
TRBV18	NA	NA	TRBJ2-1	CASSPPGPPNEQFF	TGTGCCAGCTCACCACCGGGCCCACCTAATGAGCAGTTCTTC
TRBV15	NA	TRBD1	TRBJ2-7	CATSREGTGGFGQYF	TGTGCCACCAGCAGAGAGGGGACAGGAGGTTTCGGGCAGTACTTC
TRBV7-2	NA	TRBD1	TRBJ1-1	CASSWDRATEAFF	TGTGCCAGCAGCTGGGACAGGGCCACTGAAGCTTTCTTT
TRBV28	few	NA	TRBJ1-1	CATAQGSGTEAFF	TGTGCCACGGCCCAGGGGTCGGGCACTGAAGCTTTCTTT
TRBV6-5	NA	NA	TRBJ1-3	CASLGSGIYF	TGTGCCAGCCTGGGGAGCGGCATATATTTT
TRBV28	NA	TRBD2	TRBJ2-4	CASSPAGGAKNIQYF	TGTGCCAGCAGCCCAGCGGGAGGAGCTAAAAACATTCAGTACTTC
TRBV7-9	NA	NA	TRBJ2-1	CASSSPGGYNEQFF	TGTGCCAGCAGTTCCCCTGGCGGCTACAATGAGCAGTTCTTC
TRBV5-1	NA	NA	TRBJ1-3	CASSSGQGNTIYF	TGCGCCAGCAGCTCGGGACAAGGAAACACCATATATTTT
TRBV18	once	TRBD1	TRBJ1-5	CASSAPGQGMNQPQHF	TGTGCCAGCTCCGCGCCCGGACAGGGGATGAATCAGCCCCAGCATTTT
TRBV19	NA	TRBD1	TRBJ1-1	CASHLRDRGRNTEAFF	TGTGCCAGTCACCTCCGGGACAGGGGGCGGAACACTGAAGCTTTCTTT
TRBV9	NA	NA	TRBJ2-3	CASGLSSGVDTQYF	TGTGCCAGCGGACTATCCAGTGGTGTAGATACGCAGTATTTT
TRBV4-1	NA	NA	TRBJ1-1	CASSQDGWQPSGTEAFF	TGCGCCAGCAGCCAAGATGGATGGCAACCGTCAGGCACTGAAGCTTTCTTT
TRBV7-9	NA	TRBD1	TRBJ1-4	CASSLATGANEKLFF	TGTGCCAGCAGCTTAGCGACAGGGGCTAATGAAAAACTGTTTTTT
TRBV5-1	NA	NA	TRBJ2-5	CASSLAQEGTQYF	TGCGCCAGCAGCTTGGCACAGGAGGGGACCCAGTACTTC
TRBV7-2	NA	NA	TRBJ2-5	CASTPGGLQETQYF	TGTGCCAGCACCCCGGGCGGGCTCCAAGAGACCCAGTACTTC
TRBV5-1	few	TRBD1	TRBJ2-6	CASGGTGALSGANVLTF	TGCGCCAGCGGCGGGACAGGGGCCCTCTCTGGGGCCAACGTCCTGACTTTC
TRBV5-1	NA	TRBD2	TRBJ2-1	CASSQTLAGGYNEQFF	TGCGCCAGCAGCCAAACATTAGCGGGGGGATACAATGAGCAGTTCTTC
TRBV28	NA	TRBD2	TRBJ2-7	CASSRPSIPAGDGYEQYF	TGTGCCAGCAGTCGGCCATCAATCCCAGCGGGAGACGGATACGAGCAGTACTTC
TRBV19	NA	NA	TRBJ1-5	CASSTTRTSRNQPQHF	TGTGCCAGTAGTACGACTCGGACATCCCGAAATCAGCCCCAGCATTTT
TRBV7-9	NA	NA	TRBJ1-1	CASSLGARQAFF	TGTGCCAGCAGCTTAGGGGCCAGACAAGCTTTCTTT
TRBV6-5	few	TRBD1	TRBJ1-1	CASAGQLNTEAFF	TGTGCCAGCGCGGGACAGCTTAACACTGAAGCTTTCTTT
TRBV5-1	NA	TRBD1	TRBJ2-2	CASSLGNRGSTGELFF	TGCGCCAGCAGCTTGGGTAACAGGGGATCTACCGGGGAGCTGTTTTTT
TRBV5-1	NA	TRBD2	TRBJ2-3	CASSFSRTSGGGDTQYF	TGCGCCAGCAGCTTTTCGAGGACTAGCGGGGGTGGAGATACGCAGTATTTT
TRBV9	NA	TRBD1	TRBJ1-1	CASSGSGTGVTEAFF	TGTGCCAGCAGCGGTAGCGGGACAGGGGTTACTGAAGCTTTCTTT
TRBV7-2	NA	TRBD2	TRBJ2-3	CASSLQVAGGPGDTQYF	TGTGCCAGCAGCTTACAGGTGGCGGGAGGGCCGGGAGATACGCAGTATTTT
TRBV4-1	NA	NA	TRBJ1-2	CASSQGLRQDPSYGYTF	TGCGCCAGCAGCCAAGGGTTGAGACAGGACCCCTCCTATGGCTACACCTTC
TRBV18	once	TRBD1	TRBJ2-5	CASSSLGQGNQETQYF	TGTGCCAGCTCCTCCCTGGGACAGGGAAACCAAGAGACCCAGTACTTC